The source of this T cell receptor beta chain is a study of T-cell reconstitution after alpha-beta-depleted transplantation in children. Study-level findings and limits: After transplant, at about two months, alpha-beta T cells were reportedly derived from several hundred expanded graft clones. Newly generated T cells supplied most T-cell counts and diversity one year post-transplant. From surviving recipient T cells and thymic progenitors came the high day-60 TCRbeta diversity observed in some patients.

This clonotype was detected only a few times. Its antigen remains unknown. Germline loops: CDR1 DFQATT, CDR2 SNEGSKA (reference sequence). V gave up 5 bases and J gave up 1 base, with 14 bases separating them. The CDR3 sequence is 14 residues long. Unique molecular identifiers were used to barcode this TCRbeta library. One entry per CDR3 protein, called by TCRdb with MiXCR from the PCR reads. This table holds about 440,000 distinct CDR3 sequences, over 40% found once. The source material was PBMCs, sampled before TCRalphabeta/CD19-depleted stem cell transplant. The chain has TRBV20-1 and TRBJ1-1; D uncertain. The source of this sequence is a girl aged 2 to 9 with aplastic anemia, due to receive a stem cell transplant. CDR3 protein: CSASPGPRNTEAFF. The CDR3 DNA reads TGCAGTGCTTCCCCTGGACCCAGGAACACTGAAGCTTTCTTT.